A single sample is the source of the 6 T cell receptor beta chains below, sequenced in a study of blood T cell repertoires in COVID-19. Sequencing used immunoSEQ multiplex PCR; TCRdb keeps in-frame clones, though not all of them. The sample has around 280,000 clones, roughly 90% seen once; the top ten hold 2.2%. The sample was peripheral blood. The receptors derive from a woman aged 50 to 65 who had recovered from COVID-19.

This clone was observed a handful of times. The chain recombines TRBV30 with TRBJ2-1, with 13 positions matching TRBD2. Per germline, CDR1 GTSNPN and CDR2 SVGIG (reference sequence). After removal of 0 bases from V and 10 bases from J, the junction contained 6 bases not matched to a gene. The CDR3 is made up of 15 amino acids. CDR3 sequence: CAWSVPLAGGREQFF. The CDR3 DNA follows: TGTGCCTGGAGTGTCCCACTAGCGGGAGGGCGAGAGCAGTTCTTC.

This clone was counted between two and nine times. The CDR3: CASSHRSGQGPEAFF. The CDR3 nucleotides read TGTGCCAGCAGCCATCGGTCGGGCCAGGGGCCAGAAGCTTTCTTT. V usage is TRBV16 and J usage is TRBJ1-1; D might be TRBD1 (6 bases). With 3 bases removed from V and 8 bases from J, the gap between germline ends came to 19 bases. The CDR3 totals 15 residues. Germline V gives CDR1 KGHSY, CDR2 FQNENV.

V usage is TRBV10-3 and J usage is TRBJ1-4, with a tentative D call TRBD1 (6 bases). The CDR3 spans 15 residues. Germline lookup yields CDR1 ENHRY and CDR2 SYGVKD. Trimming took off 6 bases at V and 0 bases at J, with 11 bases between the two ends. CDR3 protein: CAIRQGEATNEKLFF. CDR3 nucleotides: TGTGCCATCAGACAGGGTGAGGCAACTAATGAAAAACTGTTTTTT.

The chain uses TRBV19 and TRBJ1-5; D call uncertain. Germline lookup yields CDR1 LNHDA and CDR2 SQIVND (reference sequence). CDR3 size: 13 residues. V lost 3 bases to trimming and J lost 4 bases, with 7 bases between them. CDR3 loop: CASSIVFNQPQHF. CDR3 in DNA: TGTGCCAGTAGTATCGTCTTTAATCAGCCCCAGCATTTT.

This clone has more than one count but fewer than ten. The chain carries TRBV10-3 and TRBJ2-7; a weak D match, TRBD1 (5 bases). This CDR3 spans 14 amino acids. Deletions cut 2 bases from V and 2 bases from J, with 10 bases between. CDR1 and CDR2 from the germline V gene are ENHRY and SYGVKD. Written as DNA, the CDR3 is TGTGCCATCAGTGAGCAGGGCAGAACCTACGAGCAGTACTTC. This codes for CAISEQGRTYEQYF.

On this clone itself: Other DNA sequences of this sample code for an identical CDR3. The genes are TRBV27 and TRBJ2-1, with no clear D. The germline gives CDR1 MNHEY, CDR2 SMNVEV (reference sequence). The CDR3 contains 13 residues. The ends were cut back, 5 bases at V and 1 base at J, with 6 bases in the middle. As DNA, the CDR3 is TGTGCCAGCAGTCTTTCTTCCTACAATGAGCAGTTCTTC. It yields the protein CASSLSSYNEQFF.